These T cell receptor beta chains were read from a single sample in a study of T cells in Graves' hyperthyroidism and ophthalmopathy. TCRdb used MiXCR to reprocess the multiplex PCR reads, holding one entry per CDR3 protein. Counted here are roughly 400,000 distinct CDR3 sequences, about 14% occurring once; the ten biggest clones make up 25% to 30%. Sequenced: blood. The receptors were sampled from a man aged 45-65 years with Graves' ophthalmopathy. Each CDR3 is given with its conserved first and last residue.

>TRBJ1-1|TRBV30
CAWSAQAGWAFF
>TRBJ2-1|TRBV7-9
CASNLLGFRVNEQFF
>TRBJ2-1|TRBV6-4
CASSDMAGMNNEQFF
>TRBJ2-3|TRBV30
CAWSWRQSTDTQYF
>TRBJ2-5|TRBV12-3/TRBV12-4
CASSYSTGSTETQYF
>TRBJ2-7|TRBV11-2
CASSLWGNEQYF
>TRBJ1-6|TRBV28
CASSFEDSPLHF
>TRBJ2-1|TRBV28
CASSLDADNYNEQFF
>TRBJ1-5|TRBV19
CASSIVVGVSDQPQHF
>TRBJ2-7|TRBV7-3
CASSYYSGTSGGMSYEQYF
>TRBJ2-5|TRBV11-3
CASSSFGRTQTQYF
>TRBJ2-2|TRBV10-3
CASHRDRNTGELFF
>TRBJ2-5|TRBV7-3
CASSRDPGGIETQYF
>TRBJ1-5|TRBV12-3/TRBV12-4
CASSYSGTPQHF
>TRBJ2-5|TRBV5-1
CASSSGTGWETQYF
>TRBJ2-7|TRBV5-6
CASSFGPAVQYF
>TRBJ2-3|TRBV20-1
CSARDISGRPDTQYF
>TRBJ1-2|TRBV29-1
CSVSMTANGGYTF
>TRBJ2-2|TRBV12-3/TRBV12-4
CASTPGGSGSGELFF
>TRBJ1-4|TRBV6-1
CASSEVRDRAPTNEKLFF
>TRBJ1-5|TRBV24-1
CATSETGVDQPQHF
>TRBJ1-1|TRBV2
CASSENLAEAFF
>TRBJ2-2|TRBV12-3/TRBV12-4
CASSDRTSGTTGELFF
>TRBJ2-1|TRBV29-1
CAGGPLSCNEQFF
>TRBJ2-2|TRBV30
CAWSATSAGELFF
>TRBJ1-2|TRBV5-1
CASSLSGAGDYGYTF
>TRBJ2-1|TRBV11-2
CASSFGTRLNNEQFF
>TRBJ1-2|TRBV5-4
CASSLAGTGGGYTF
>TRBJ1-6|TRBV2
CASSHGTGKSPLHF
>TRBJ2-3|TRBV30
CAWSPADTQYF
>TRBJ2-3|TRBV3-1
CASSQVEGGADTQYF
>TRBJ2-1|TRBV5-1
CASSEGLAGAEQFF
>TRBJ1-2|TRBV3-1
CASTPGQGFSGYTF
>TRBJ1-2|TRBV20-1
CSAGRQVLYGYTF
>TRBJ1-2|TRBV5-6
CASSVGDRDGGYTF
>TRBJ2-2|TRBV24-1
CATGPDGAGELFF
>TRBJ2-1|TRBV29-1
CSARRGSGNEQFF
>TRBJ2-3|TRBV28
CASSEYTDTQYF
>TRBJ2-5|TRBV28
CASSTQRGGLETQYF
>TRBJ2-3|TRBV3-1
CASSRAGADTQYF
>TRBJ1-1|TRBV20-1
CSAREVTGTEAFF
>TRBJ2-7|TRBV18
CASSRETSSYEQYF